The 12 T cell receptor beta chains below come from one sample, sequenced in a study of blood T cell repertoires in COVID-19. Libraries were prepared by immunoSEQ multiplex PCR; TCRdb keeps only in-frame clonotypes and omits some of them. This table holds tens of thousands of clones, 65% to 85% found once. Material for sequencing was peripheral blood. The receptor source for this set is a woman aged 55-70 years with acute or convalescent COVID-19.

The chain joins TRBV7-8 to TRBJ2-7; 10 nucleotides align to TRBD1. CDR3 size: 16 residues. The J segment lost 6 bases and the V segment lost 4 bases, leaving 12 bases of the junction unmatched. CDR1 and CDR2 from the germline V gene are SGHVS and FQNEAQ. The CDR3 coding sequence is TGTGCCAGCAGCTCCGGGGGGGGACAGGGGCTCGGCGAGCAGTACTTC. Amino acids: CASSSGGGQGLGEQYF.

This clone has just one count. The chain employs TRBV19 and TRBJ2-5; a possible D gene is TRBD1 (5 bases). The CDR3 spans 15 residues. V was trimmed by 5 bases and J by 5 bases, leaving 18 bases between them. CDR1 and CDR2 from the germline V gene are LNHDA and SQIVND (reference sequence). The CDR3 nucleotides are TGTGCCAGTAGTGTCGGAACCAGGGCAAGGGAGACCCAGTACTTC. It encodes CASSVGTRARETQYF.

The chain carries TRBV29-1 and TRBJ2-3; TRBD2 is a possible D gene (6 bases). CDR3 size: 14 residues. V was cut by 3 bases and J by 3 bases, with 13 bases left in between. Germline V gene lookup returns CDR1 SQVTM and CDR2 ANQGSEA. CDR3 DNA: TGCAGCGTTGAGGGGAGGCAGGCGACAGATACGCAGTATTTT. Translating it yields CSVEGRQATDTQYF.

The V call is TRBV3-1 (or the pseudogene TRBV3-2), the J call TRBJ2-2; the match to TRBD1 covers 8 bases. Germline-derived CDR1 and CDR2 are LGHDT and YNNKEL (reference sequence). The CDR3 consists of 16 residues. The junction had 13 bases not matched to a gene; V was cut back by 7 bases and J by 6 bases. The DNA for the CDR3 is TGTGCCAGCACCCCCCCCCGAGGACAGGGCCCCGGGGAGCTGTTTTTT. Its translation: CASTPPRGQGPGELFF.

The genes are TRBV5-1 and TRBJ1-4; perhaps TRBD1 as D (5 bases). Germline values: CDR1 SGHRS, CDR2 YFSETQ. The length of the CDR3 is 14 residues. V lost 7 bases and J lost 2, with 12 bases in between. CDR3 sequence reads: CASALGGTNEKLFF. CDR3 sequence (DNA): TGCGCCAGCGCGCTCGGGGGGACTAATGAAAAACTGTTTTTT.

For the CDR3, the DNA is TGTGCCATCAGTGAGTCGTCCTTTTCTGGGGCCAACGTCCTGACTTTC. Translated, it gives CAISESSFSGANVLTF. This sequence joins TRBV10-3 and TRBJ2-6; D remains ambiguous. V was cut by 0 bases and J by 1 base, with 7 bases left in between. CDR3 length: 16 amino acids. The germline gives CDR1 ENHRY, CDR2 SYGVKD.

To note about this clone: Germline is not matched at one junction end, which may reflect a read error. V usage is TRBV7-9 and J usage is TRBJ1-1; no definite D call. CDR3 size: 13 residues. Germline-derived CDR1 and CDR2 are SEHNR and FQNEAQ (reference sequence). CDR3 in amino acids: CASSFAQNAEAFF. The DNA for the CDR3 is TGTGCCAGCAGCTTTGCTCAGAACGCTGAAGCTTTCTTT.

The chain recombines TRBV12-3 or TRBV12-4 with TRBJ1-1, with TRBD1 matching over 9 bases. The CDR3 runs 13 residues. Trimming removed 7 bases from V and 8 bases from J; junction bases left unmatched: 8. The CDR3 DNA reads TGTGCCAGCACCCTACAGGGGGCCACGGAAGCTTTCTTT. This encodes CASTLQGATEAFF.

The gene calls are TRBV6-5 and TRBJ1-2; D ambiguous. Trimming stripped 6 bases from V and 3 bases from J, with 5 bases between. Germline CDR1 MNHEY, CDR2 SVGAGI. This CDR3 has 11 residues. CDR3 sequence: CASSGDYGYTF. The CDR3 DNA is TGTGCCAGCAGCGGTGACTATGGCTACACCTTC.

This clone was seen a single time. The rearrangement joins TRBV2 to TRBJ2-5, with 11 bases matching TRBD2. J was trimmed by 4 bases and V by 7 bases; bases with no gene match: 8. The CDR3 sequence is 15 residues long. In germline, CDR1 is SNHLY, CDR2 FYNNEI. CDR3 nucleotide sequence: TGTGCCAGCACGGGCACTAGCGGGGGTCGAGAGACCCAGTACTTC. Its protein is CASTGTSGGRETQYF.

This chain joins TRBV9 and TRBJ1-3, with TRBD1 as a possible D gene (6 bases). Germline-derived CDR1 and CDR2 are SGDLS and YYNGEE. With 3 bases removed from V and 4 bases from J, the gap between germline ends came to 11 bases. The CDR3 covers 14 residues. Written as DNA, the CDR3 is TGTGCCAGCAGCGACGACAGGTTAGGAAACACCATATATTTT. Protein product: CASSDDRLGNTIYF. The entire variable domain, with the rest obtained from reference TRBV9 and TRBJ1-3, is as follows: DSGVTQTPKHLITATGQRVTLRCSPRSGDLSVYWYQQSLDQGLQFLIQYYNGEERAKGNILERFSAQQFPDLHSELNLSSLELGDSALYFCASSDDRLGNTIYFGEGSWLTVV.

The chain is built from TRBV11-3 and TRBJ1-3; tentatively, D is TRBD1 (6 bases). V was trimmed by 3 bases and J by 4 bases, leaving 13 bases between them. The CDR3 is 15 residues long. Per germline, CDR1 SGHNT and CDR2 YENEEA. The CDR3 is CASSFTGSSGNTIYF. The CDR3, as DNA: TGTGCCAGCAGCTTCACAGGGTCCTCCGGAAACACCATATATTTT.